The 27 T cell receptor beta chains below all came from one sample that was sequenced in a study of T cells in Graves' hyperthyroidism and ophthalmopathy. The TCR beta CDR3 regions underwent amplification using RNA transcripts as the source. Primed by the HTBI set, a first-round RT-PCR was run on the TCR CDR3. TCRdb re-derived calls from the multiplex PCR reads in MiXCR, one entry per CDR3 protein. The profile shows around 300,000 distinct CDR3 sequences, roughly 22% of them singletons. The material sequenced was blood. The source is a man aged 25 to 40 with Graves' ophthalmopathy.

The chain recombines TRBV19 with TRBJ2-3; D is perhaps TRBD2 (6 bases). The CDR3 has 14 residues. Germline values: CDR1 LNHDA, CDR2 SQIVND (reference sequence). V lost 4 bases and J 4 bases, leaving 12 bases between the germline ends. The CDR3 loop is CASSRGELADTQYF. The CDR3 nucleotides are TGTGCCAGTAGTAGGGGGGAGTTAGCAGATACGCAGTATTTT.

The CDR3 loop is CASSVQDYYEQYF. Written as DNA, the CDR3 is TGTGCCAGCAGTGTACAGGACTACTACGAGCAGTACTTC. V is TRBV12-3 or TRBV12-4 and J is TRBJ2-7; tentatively, D is TRBD2 (6 bases). CDR3 length: 13 amino acids. V was clipped by 5 bases and J by 3 bases, with 11 bases between them.

The chain has TRBV28 and TRBJ2-7; 8 nucleotides match TRBD2. The CDR3 runs 14 residues. The V segment lost 6 bases and the J segment 0 bases; nucleotides outside the gene matches: 4. From germline, CDR1 is MDHEN and CDR2 SYDVKM. The CDR3 region is CASRLSGSSYEQYF. The DNA of the CDR3 is TGTGCCAGCAGATTGAGCGGGAGCTCCTACGAGCAGTACTTC.

Ten or more counts support this clonotype. The V and J genes are TRBV30 and TRBJ2-3; 11 bases match TRBD2. The V and J ends lost 2 bases and 6 bases, in that order; junction bases with no gene match: 10. Per germline, CDR1 GTSNPN and CDR2 SVGIG (reference sequence). The length of the CDR3 is 16 residues. The CDR3 protein is CAWSTSGSFRRDTQYF. Written as DNA, the CDR3 is TGTGCCTGGAGTACTAGCGGGAGCTTTCGGAGGGATACGCAGTATTTT.

CDR3 bases: TGTGCCAGCAGCCAATTAGCGGGGGGGCCAGGGGAGACCCAGTACTTC. Translation gives CASSQLAGGPGETQYF. The chain carries TRBV3-1 and TRBJ2-5; 11 bases line up with TRBD2. The V segment lost 2 bases and the J segment 5 bases; nucleotides outside the gene matches: 7. The CDR3 covers 16 residues. Germline V gives CDR1 LGHDT, CDR2 YNNKEL (reference sequence).

At least ten counts were recorded for this clonotype. V gene TRBV20-1 combines with J gene TRBJ2-3, with TRBD2 matching over 11 bases. CDR1 is DFQATT and CDR2 is SNEGSKA in the germline V gene (reference sequence). The CDR3 runs to 14 residues. The junction had 3 bases not matched to a gene; V was cut back by 5 bases and J by 2 bases. Here the CDR3 DNA reads TGCAGTGCTTTGACTAGCGGGAACACAGATACGCAGTATTTT. Translated: CSALTSGNTDTQYF.

This clonotype was counted between two and nine times. The chain carries TRBV9 and TRBJ1-1; possible D gene TRBD1, 5 bases. The ends were cut back, 0 bases at V and 6 bases at J, with 18 bases in the middle. This CDR3 comprises 16 residues. The germline CDR1 and CDR2 sequences are SGDLS and YYNGEE. The CDR3 region is CASSVDAGIGSAEAFF. As DNA, the CDR3 is TGTGCCAGCAGCGTAGACGCAGGGATAGGTAGCGCTGAAGCTTTCTTT.

The V call is TRBV19, the J call TRBJ1-5; 11 positions agree with TRBD1. Trimming cost V 10 bases and J 7 bases; bases outside gene matches: 15. There are 16 residues in the CDR3. Per germline, CDR1 LNHDA and CDR2 SQIVND (reference sequence). The CDR3 sequence is CATWDRGNGNTQPQHF. CDR3 sequence (DNA): TGTGCCACCTGGGACAGGGGGAATGGAAATACCCAGCCCCAGCATTTT.

J is TRBJ2-7 and V is TRBV19, with 9 bases lining up with TRBD1. V was clipped by 7 bases and J by 4 bases; unmatched bases: 5. Germline loops: CDR1 LNHDA, CDR2 SQIVND (reference sequence). The CDR3 spans 13 residues. CDR3 sequence (DNA): TGTGCCAGTATGTACAGGGGGCGATACGAGCAGTACTTC. Encoded protein: CASMYRGRYEQYF.

The table lists this clonotype with many counts. The CDR3: CASSTPAETQYF. The CDR3 nucleotides read TGTGCCAGCAGCACCCCGGCGGAGACCCAGTACTTC. V gene TRBV28 combines with J gene TRBJ2-5; D is undetermined. The CDR3 sequence is 12 residues long. Per the germline V gene, CDR1 is MDHEN and CDR2 is SYDVKM. The V gene lost 6 bases and the J gene lost 5 bases, with 10 bases spanning the gap.

The rearrangement links TRBV28 to TRBJ2-2; no reliable D call. The CDR3 contains 12 residues. Germline V CDR1 and CDR2: MDHEN, SYDVKM. Deletions cut 5 bases from V and 7 bases from J, with 8 bases between. The CDR3 DNA reads as TGTGCCAGCAGTCTCCGGATCGGGGAGCTGTTTTTT. Its protein is CASSLRIGELFF. Filled out from reference TRBV28 and TRBJ2-2, the complete variable domain reads DVKVTQSSRYLVKRTGEKVFLECVQDMDHENMFWYRQDPGLGLRLIYFSYDVKMKEKGDIPEGYSVSREKKERFSLILESASTNQTSMYLCASSLRIGELFFGEGSRLTVL.

This clonotype showed up many times. This chain uses TRBV2 with TRBJ2-7, with TRBD1 identical over 7 bases. Germline V lookup: CDR1 SNHLY, CDR2 FYNNEI. Germline trimming cut 2 bases from V and 6 bases from J; bases unmatched to any gene: 10. The length of the CDR3 is 15 residues. CDR3 amino acids: CASSERGQGRGEQYF. In DNA, the CDR3 is TGTGCCAGCAGTGAAAGGGGGCAGGGAAGAGGCGAGCAGTACTTC.

A few counts support this clonotype. The genes are TRBV20-1 and TRBJ2-3, with D possibly being TRBD2 (6 bases). With 6 bases removed from V and 7 bases from J, the gap between germline ends came to 11 bases. The CDR3 spans 11 residues. Germline V lookup: CDR1 DFQATT, CDR2 SNEGSKA (reference sequence). The CDR3: CSASRENTQYF. In DNA, the CDR3 is TGCAGTGCGTCTCGGGAGAATACGCAGTATTTT.

There are many counts of this clonotype. The V gene is TRBV30, the J gene TRBJ2-5, with D hard to call. The germline V and J ends were trimmed by 2 bases and 0 bases, with 10 bases remaining between them. Germline-derived CDR1 and CDR2 are GTSNPN and SVGIG (reference sequence). The CDR3 is made up of 14 amino acids. The chain's CDR3 is CAWSPSSNQETQYF. The CDR3 bases are TGTGCCTGGAGTCCATCGAGTAACCAAGAGACCCAGTACTTC.

This clonotype was seen only a few times. The J gene is TRBJ2-1, the V gene TRBV20-1; D is perhaps TRBD1 (6 bases). This CDR3 comprises 12 residues. Deletions cut 6 bases from V and 10 bases from J, with 16 bases between. Germline loops: CDR1 DFQATT, CDR2 SNEGSKA (reference sequence). CDR3: CSALRQAQEQFF. CDR3 coding DNA: TGCAGTGCCCTAAGACAGGCGCAGGAGCAGTTCTTC.

This clonotype was found once. A much larger clone differs by one base, so this may be a read error. Here the CDR3 DNA reads TGTGTCAGTAAGCCCTCCCCGATCGCCTACAATGAGCAGTTCTTC. Protein: CVSKPSPIAYNEQFF. The gene calls are TRBV11-2 and TRBJ2-1; unclear D gene. The CDR3 length is 15 residues. CDR1 and CDR2 (germline): SGHAT, FQNNGV.

The chain combines TRBV24-1 with TRBJ2-1; 10 nucleotides line up with TRBD2. V gave up 5 bases and J gave up 7 bases; unmatched junction bases: 13. CDR1 and CDR2 (germline): KGHDR, SFDVKD. The CDR3 sequence is 17 residues long. This CDR3 reads CATSGASGRASYNEQFF. For the CDR3, the DNA is TGTGCCACCAGTGGGGCTAGCGGGAGAGCTAGTTATAATGAGCAGTTCTTC.

This clonotype appeared a few times. The rearrangement uses TRBV5-1 and TRBJ2-7; D possibly corresponds to TRBD1 (7 bases). The CDR3 has 15 residues. The V gene lost 0 bases and the J gene lost 7 bases, with 17 bases spanning the gap. The germline V gene encodes CDR1 SGHRS and CDR2 YFSETQ. The CDR3 is CASSLGGDSLREQYF. CDR3 DNA sequence: TGCGCCAGCAGCTTGGGGGGGGACAGCCTGCGGGAGCAGTACTTC.

The chain joins TRBV28 to TRBJ1-5, with TRBD1 identical over 8 bases. Trimming at V came to 7 bases and at J to 8 bases, leaving 10 bases not matched to a gene. Germline V lookup: CDR1 MDHEN, CDR2 SYDVKM. This CDR3 is built from 14 residues. For the CDR3, the DNA is TGTGCCAGCACCGCAGACAGGGGAGTGAAGCCCCAGCATTTT. It yields the protein CASTADRGVKPQHF.

The chain employs TRBV20-1 and TRBJ2-1, with 9 bases lining up with TRBD2. Unmatched junction bases numbered 4, after V lost 0 bases and J lost 7 bases. The CDR3 loop spans 14 amino acids. Germline V gene data show CDR1 as DFQATT and CDR2 as SNEGSKA (reference sequence). The CDR3 DNA follows: TGCAGTGCTAGAGATAGGAGCGGGAGGAATGAGCAGTTCTTC. It codes for CSARDRSGRNEQFF.

This rearrangement joins TRBV6-1 to TRBJ2-7, with 13 bases that match TRBD2. The CDR3 runs to 15 residues. After removal of 7 bases from V and 4 bases from J, the junction contained 7 bases not matched to a gene. Germline-derived CDR1 and CDR2 are MNHNS and SASEGT. The CDR3 nucleotides are TGTGCCAGCACTCACCGGGGACTAGCGGGATACGAGCAGTACTTC. It codes for CASTHRGLAGYEQYF.

This clonotype was seen many times. The chain carries TRBV27 and TRBJ2-2, with unresolved D. The V gene's germline CDR1 is MNHEY and CDR2 SMNVEV (reference sequence). Trimming cost V 7 bases and J 0 bases, with 9 bases left between them. This CDR3 is 14 amino acids long. As DNA, the CDR3 is TGTGCCAGCAAGGCATACGCGAACACCGGGGAGCTGTTTTTT. Its protein product is CASKAYANTGELFF.

Only a few counts were recorded for this clonotype. V gene TRBV3-1 combines with J gene TRBJ1-2, with 8 bases that match TRBD1. With V trimmed by 5 bases and J by 4 bases, 9 bases remained unmatched. Germline V gene data show CDR1 as LGHDT and CDR2 as YNNKEL (reference sequence). CDR3 length: 15 amino acids. Here the CDR3 DNA reads TGTGCCAGCAGCTCGTCAGGGGGCATGGGCTATGGCTACACCTTC. It encodes CASSSSGGMGYGYTF.

The chain is built from TRBV28 and TRBJ2-3; 8 bases line up with TRBD2. V lost 7 bases, J lost 0 bases, and 9 bases stayed unmatched. This CDR3 contains 16 residues. The germline gives CDR1 MDHEN, CDR2 SYDVKM. The CDR3 DNA sequence: TGTGCCAGCACACTAGCGAGCGGGAGTAGCACAGATACGCAGTATTTT. Translating it yields CASTLASGSSTDTQYF.

The chain joins TRBV20-1 to TRBJ1-3; D remains ambiguous. In germline, CDR1 is DFQATT, CDR2 SNEGSKA (reference sequence). The V and J ends lost 2 bases and 3 bases respectively, with 17 bases between them. The CDR3 is made up of 16 amino acids. The CDR3 DNA reads TGCAGTGCTAGACACCGCGGGGTGCTTAATGGAAACACCATATATTTT. Translation: CSARHRGVLNGNTIYF.

In its sample, this clonotype was seen a few times. The chain employs TRBV27 and TRBJ1-1; no firm D call. This CDR3 comprises 11 residues. The germline CDR1 and CDR2 sequences are MNHEY and SMNVEV (reference sequence). Trimming pared 8 bases from V and 4 bases from J, leaving 8 bases between. The CDR3 loop reads CASVVGTEAFF. CDR3 bases: TGTGCCAGCGTCGTGGGCACTGAAGCTTTCTTT.

V and J are TRBV29-1 and TRBJ2-7; D gene uncertain. This CDR3 has 12 residues. Per germline, CDR1 SQVTM and CDR2 ANQGSEA. Trimming removed 7 bases at V and 3 bases at J, with 13 bases between. The CDR3 sequence: CSALYRGYEQYF. In nucleotides, the CDR3 is TGCAGCGCACTATATCGAGGCTACGAGCAGTACTTC.